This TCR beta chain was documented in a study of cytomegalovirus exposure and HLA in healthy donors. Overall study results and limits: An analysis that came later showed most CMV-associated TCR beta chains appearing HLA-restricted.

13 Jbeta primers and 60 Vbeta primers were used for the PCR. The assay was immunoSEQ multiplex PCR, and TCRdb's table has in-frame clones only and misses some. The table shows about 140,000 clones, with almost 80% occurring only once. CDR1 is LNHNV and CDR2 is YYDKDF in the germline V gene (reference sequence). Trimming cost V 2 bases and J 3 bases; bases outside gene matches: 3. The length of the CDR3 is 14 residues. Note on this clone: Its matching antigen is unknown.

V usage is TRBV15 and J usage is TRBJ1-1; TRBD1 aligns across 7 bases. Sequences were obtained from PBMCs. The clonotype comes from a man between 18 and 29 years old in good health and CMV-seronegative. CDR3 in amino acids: CATSRTGEDTEAFF. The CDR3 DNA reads TGTGCCACCAGCAGAACAGGGGAGGACACTGAAGCTTTCTTT.